Each of the 12 T cell receptor beta chains below was sequenced from the same sample in a study of shared clonotypes between healthy human individuals. Sequenced by immunoSEQ multiplex PCR; TCRdb stores in-frame clones only, minus some. The table records 700,000 to 950,000 clones, 96% of them present only once. Selected positively for CCR7 and CD45RO-negative, naive CD8 cells excluded terminally differentiated effector memory CD45RA+ cells. Sequencing input: naive CD8+ T cells sorted from blood. These receptors all stem from a man aged 25 to 45 in good health.

The chain combines TRBV11-2 with TRBJ2-7, with D possibly matching TRBD2 (5 bases). Trimming stripped 5 bases from V and 6 bases from J, with 14 bases between. The V gene's germline CDR1 is SGHAT and CDR2 FQNNGV. The CDR3 totals 13 residues. CDR3 region: CASSTLGVGEQYF. For the CDR3, the DNA is TGTGCCAGCAGCACTCTGGGAGTCGGCGAGCAGTACTTC.

This rearrangement joins TRBV7-9 to TRBJ2-1, with TRBD2 matching 8 bases. The ends lost 4 bases at V and 0 bases at J; junction bases unmatched: 5. Germline V gene sequence: CDR1 SEHNR, CDR2 FQNEAQ (reference sequence). The CDR3 loop spans 16 amino acids. The CDR3 loop is CASSSGGESSYNEQFF. The CDR3 bases are TGTGCCAGCAGCTCCGGGGGGGAAAGCTCCTACAATGAGCAGTTCTTC.

The CDR3: CAWSAGTVNNQPQHF. DNA of the CDR3: TGTGCCTGGAGTGCAGGAACAGTTAATAATCAGCCCCAGCATTTT. V gene TRBV30 combines with J gene TRBJ1-5; D not certain. V lost 1 base and J 4 bases, leaving 14 bases between the germline ends. The CDR3 length is 15 residues. Per the germline V gene, CDR1 is GTSNPN and CDR2 is SVGIG (reference sequence).

This chain connects TRBV28 to TRBJ2-3; 7 nucleotides line up with TRBD2. The CDR3 is 15 residues long. Trimming cost V 6 bases and J 2 bases; bases outside gene matches: 8. Germline lookup yields CDR1 MDHEN and CDR2 SYDVKM. CDR3 amino acids: CASSYERDYTDTQYF. CDR3 nucleotides: TGTGCCAGCAGCTATGAGCGGGACTACACAGATACGCAGTATTTT.

The CDR3 DNA reads as TGTGCCAGCAGCGTAGAGGGTAGAGAAAGGGAGACCCAGTACTTC. Protein sequence: CASSVEGRERETQYF. The V call is TRBV9, the J call TRBJ2-5, with D hard to call. Between the trimmed V and J ends, which lost 0 bases and 5 bases, there was a span of 14 bases. This CDR3 comprises 15 residues. CDR1 is SGDLS and CDR2 is YYNGEE in the germline V gene.

The chain couples TRBV27 to TRBJ1-5; TRBD1 matches 8 bases. Per germline, CDR1 MNHEY and CDR2 SMNVEV (reference sequence). Trimming cost V 2 bases and J 5 bases; bases outside gene matches: 5. This CDR3 region has 15 residues. In nucleotides, the CDR3 is TGTGCCAGCAGTTTAGACAGGGGTCTGGATCAGCCCCAGCATTTT. As protein: CASSLDRGLDQPQHF.

The chain recombines TRBV2 with TRBJ2-7; 10 nucleotides match TRBD2. Germline V lookup: CDR1 SNHLY, CDR2 FYNNEI. The CDR3 spans 15 residues. V gave up 5 bases and J gave up 2 bases; unmatched junction bases: 6. CDR3 nucleotide sequence: TGTGCCAGCAGTTCCGGGACTAGCGTTGCCTACGAGCAGTACTTC. It encodes CASSSGTSVAYEQYF.

This chain links TRBV2 with TRBJ2-1; no firm D call. CDR1 SNHLY and CDR2 FYNNEI come from the germline V gene. The length of the CDR3 is 12 residues. Trimming cost V 7 bases and J 3 bases, with 7 bases left between them. The CDR3 DNA follows: TGTGCCAGCACGGCTAGCTACAATGAGCAGTTCTTC. It specifies CASTASYNEQFF.

The chain links TRBV6-1 to TRBJ1-3; D is unclear. The germline V gene has CDR1 MNHNS and CDR2 SASEGT. The CDR3 contains 16 residues. V was clipped by 2 bases and J by 2 bases, with 13 bases between them. The chain's CDR3 is CASSELGWGAGNTIYF. CDR3 nucleotide sequence: TGTGCCAGCAGTGAATTGGGTTGGGGAGCTGGAAACACCATATATTTT.

The rearrangement uses TRBV4-1 and TRBJ2-3; 11 bases fit TRBD2. The CDR3 sequence is 16 residues long. Looked up from germline, CDR1 is MGHRA and CDR2 is YSYEKL. With V trimmed by 4 bases and J by 4 bases, 7 bases remained unmatched. Written as DNA, the CDR3 is TGCGCCAGCAGCCGATTGCTAGCGGGAGGAGCAGATACGCAGTATTTT. Protein: CASSRLLAGGADTQYF.

This rearrangement joins TRBV7-9 to TRBJ2-7; D unresolved. There are 14 residues in the CDR3. Trimming took 6 bases from V and 1 from J, leaving 13 bases between them. Germline V gene sequence: CDR1 SEHNR, CDR2 FQNEAQ (reference sequence). Here the CDR3 DNA reads TGTGCCAGCAGTCGACAAGGGTTTTCCTACGAGCAGTACTTC. Translation: CASSRQGFSYEQYF.

J is TRBJ2-3 and V is TRBV18, with D possibly called TRBD1 or TRBD2 (5 bases each). Per germline, CDR1 KGHSH and CDR2 LQKENI. The V gene lost 4 bases and the J gene lost 3 bases, with 5 bases spanning the gap. The CDR3 contains 12 residues. This CDR3 is CASSRGTDTQYF. The DNA of the CDR3 is TGTGCCAGCTCACGGGGGACAGATACGCAGTATTTT.